The 29 T cell receptor beta chains presented below share a single source sample, sequenced in a study of CD8 T cells in ankylosing spondylitis (dated by TCRdb to 2015 to 2018). The receptor library was made with 5' RACE. This sample was sequenced with an Illumina HiSeq 2500. TCRdb reran the public reads through fastp at Q25 and MiXCR, keeping productive beta chains. Each CDR3 protein gets just one entry, which takes the most common genes and DNA from the rows behind it. This sample has around 250,000 distinct CDR3 sequences in its table, and roughly a third of those were observed once. Roughly 4% of the sample rests with the top ten. Sequenced: blood, either unsorted or a sorted T cell fraction (not recorded which). Source of these receptors: a male donor with ankylosing spondylitis or in good health (not recorded which).

V gene TRBV29-1 combines with J gene TRBJ1-1; D unresolved. In germline, CDR1 is SQVTM, CDR2 ANQGSEA. The V and J ends lost 3 bases and 5 bases respectively, with 4 bases between them. This CDR3 comprises 10 residues. CDR3 residues: CSVEGTEAFF. In DNA form, the CDR3 reads TGCAGCGTTGAGGGTACTGAAGCTTTCTTT.

This chain uses TRBV20-1 with TRBJ1-1, with a possible D match to TRBD1 (5 bases). The CDR3 contains 12 residues. V shed 6 bases and J shed 4 bases, with 12 bases lying between them. CDR1 is DFQATT, CDR2 SNEGSKA, per germline (reference sequence). The CDR3 here is CSAAPGGTEAFF. The CDR3 bases are TGCAGTGCCGCCCCCGGGGGCACTGAAGCTTTCTTT.

The chain joins TRBV6-1 to TRBJ2-1, with a tentative D call TRBD1 (5 bases). Trimming shortened V by 6 bases and J by 0 bases, and 12 bases separated the two germline ends. This CDR3 has 15 residues. The germline V gene has CDR1 MNHNS and CDR2 SASEGT. For the CDR3, the DNA is TGTGCCAGCAGGGTGGGGCCCAGCTCCTACAATGAGCAGTTCTTC. The encoded protein is CASRVGPSSYNEQFF.

Many counts were recorded for this clonotype. The rearrangement links TRBV15 to TRBJ2-1, with D possibly being TRBD1 (6 bases). V was pared by 3 bases and J by 7 bases, with 16 bases between. The CDR3 is made up of 15 amino acids. The germline gives CDR1 LNHNV, CDR2 YYDKDF (reference sequence). CDR3 in amino acids: CATSRFGQSLNEQFF. CDR3 coding DNA: TGTGCCACCAGCAGGTTCGGACAGTCACTGAATGAGCAGTTCTTC. The full variable domain, rest sourced from reference TRBV15 and TRBJ2-1, is DAMVIQNPRYQVTQFGKPVTLSCSQTLNHNVMYWYQQKSSQAPKLLFHYYDKDFNNEADTPDNFQSRRPNTSFCFLDIRSPGLGDTAMYLCATSRFGQSLNEQFFGPGTRLTVL.

V usage is TRBV11-2 and J usage is TRBJ2-1; the D gene is possibly TRBD2 (6 bases). The germline gives CDR1 SGHAT, CDR2 FQNNGV. Between the trimmed V and J ends, which lost 4 bases and 9 bases, there was a span of 13 bases. This CDR3 has 13 amino acids. The CDR3 DNA is TGTGCCAGCAGCTCACCGTGGAGGGGTGAGCAGTTCTTC. This translates into CASSSPWRGEQFF.

This chain links TRBV7-9 with TRBJ1-4; a weak D match, TRBD1 (5 bases). Trimming stripped 4 bases from V and 6 bases from J, with 15 bases between. The CDR3 runs 15 residues. Germline V gene lookup returns CDR1 SEHNR and CDR2 FQNEAQ (reference sequence). CDR3 bases: TGTGCCAGCAGCTCATCGTCGGGGGTTGATGAAAAACTGTTTTTT. Encoded protein: CASSSSSGVDEKLFF.

This clonotype was detected once. This chain connects TRBV4-2 to TRBJ2-5; 10 bases align to TRBD1. CDR3 length equals 15 residues. V lost 0 bases, J lost 14 bases, and 12 bases stayed unmatched. Germline V lookup: CDR1 LGHNA, CDR2 YNFKEQ. For the CDR3, the DNA is TGTGCCAGCAGCCAAGATGAGGGACAGGGGAGACCCTATTACTTC. It translates to CASSQDEGQGRPYYF.

This clonotype was seen only a few times. This chain links TRBV5-6 with TRBJ2-7, with 7 bases aligning to TRBD1. Germline V gene sequence: CDR1 SGHDT, CDR2 YYEEEE. The CDR3 has 15 amino acids. Losses at the gene ends were 2 bases for V and 0 bases for J; bases not matched to a gene: 5. The CDR3 is CASSFFWTGSYEQYF. DNA of the CDR3: TGTGCCAGCAGCTTTTTCTGGACAGGCTCCTACGAGCAGTACTTC.

J is TRBJ2-5 and V is TRBV4-1; D gene uncertain. This CDR3 region has 12 residues. CDR1 is MGHRA, CDR2 YSYEKL, per germline. V lost 5 bases, J lost 7 bases, and 11 bases lay in between. CDR3 in DNA: TGCGCCAGCAGCGGGCATTCGGCGACCCAGTACTTC. It specifies CASSGHSATQYF.

The DNA for the CDR3 is TGCAGCGTTGAAGGAGGAAGGCCCGAGCAGTACTTC. Translation gives CSVEGGRPEQYF. The V call is TRBV29-1, the J call TRBJ2-7; no reliable D call. V was clipped by 1 base and J by 6 bases, with 10 bases between them. The CDR3 totals 12 residues. Germline CDR1 SQVTM, CDR2 ANQGSEA.

J is TRBJ2-7 and V is TRBV29-1; maybe TRBD2 (6 bases). This CDR3 has 14 amino acids. V lost 0 bases, J lost 3 bases, and 12 bases lay in between. In germline, CDR1 is SQVTM, CDR2 ANQGSEA. For the CDR3, the DNA is TGCAGCGTTGAAGAGGAGGGTAGGAGCTACGAGCAGTACTTC. This codes for CSVEEEGRSYEQYF.

For the CDR3, the DNA is TGTGCCAGCAGCCAAGGGGGGGTGGGGGGCTTAGATACGCAGTATTTT. Its translation: CASSQGGVGGLDTQYF. The V call is TRBV11-2, the J call TRBJ2-3; D may be TRBD2 (7 bases). The ends were cut back, 5 bases at V and 5 bases at J, with 20 bases in the middle. Germline V lookup: CDR1 SGHAT, CDR2 FQNNGV. The CDR3 extends over 16 amino acids.

This chain links TRBV25-1 with TRBJ1-4, with no clear D. This CDR3 region has 15 residues. The V end lost 0 bases, the J end lost 5 bases, and 10 bases lay between the germline ends. Germline CDR1 is MGHDK and CDR2 is SYGVNS. The CDR3 here is CASSEYHSFNEKLFF. The CDR3 DNA is TGTGCCAGCAGTGAATATCACAGCTTCAATGAAAAACTGTTTTTT.

This clonotype was picked up one time. The chain carries TRBV19 and TRBJ1-5, with D possibly matching TRBD1 (5 bases). Trimming cost V 4 bases and J 3 bases, with 7 bases left between them. The germline CDR1 and CDR2 sequences are LNHDA and SQIVND (reference sequence). This CDR3 comprises 13 residues. CDR3 loop: CASSRQLNQPQHF. CDR3 sequence (DNA): TGTGCCAGTAGTAGACAGCTCAATCAGCCCCAGCATTTT. Full variable domain (missing parts from reference TRBV19 and TRBJ1-5): DGGITQSPKYLFRKEGQNVTLSCEQNLNHDAMYWYRQDPGQGLRLIYYSQIVNDFQKGDIAEGYSVSREKKESFPLTVTSAQKNPTAFYLCASSRQLNQPQHFGDGTRLSIL.

The rearrangement links TRBV6-5 to TRBJ2-7; a weak D match, TRBD2 (7 bases). Per the germline V gene, CDR1 is MNHEY and CDR2 is SVGAGI. The CDR3 is 18 residues long. V lost 4 bases and J lost 0, with 22 bases in between. The CDR3 bases are TGTGCCAGCAGTTTTCCCCCAGGGAGGGGGTTTACCTCCTACGAGCAGTACTTC. This encodes CASSFPPGRGFTSYEQYF.

This clonotype was counted ten times or more. V and J are TRBV6-1 and TRBJ2-7, with D tentatively TRBD1 or TRBD2 (5 bases each). This CDR3 is built from 14 residues. V lost 6 bases and J lost 3, with 15 bases in between. From germline, CDR1 is MNHNS and CDR2 SASEGT. The CDR3 reads CASRSTGASYEQYF. The CDR3 DNA reads TGTGCCAGCAGAAGCACCGGGGCCAGCTACGAGCAGTACTTC.

A few counts support this clonotype. The chain employs TRBV4-2 and TRBJ1-2; no firm D call. V was shortened by 0 bases and J by 5 bases, with 7 bases between the two germline ends. Germline V gives CDR1 LGHNA, CDR2 YNFKEQ. This CDR3 region has 13 residues. The CDR3 loop is CASSQDPLYGYTF. CDR3 sequence (DNA): TGTGCCAGCAGCCAAGATCCGCTTTATGGCTACACCTTC.

This clonotype has just a few counts. V is TRBV7-8 and J is TRBJ2-5; TRBD2 might be the D (5 bases). This CDR3 comprises 15 residues. The germline CDR1 and CDR2 sequences are SGHVS and FQNEAQ. Trimming removed 3 bases from V and 1 base from J, with 12 bases in between. The CDR3 protein is CASSLGAAPQETQYF. CDR3 nucleotides: TGTGCCAGCAGCTTGGGAGCGGCCCCCCAAGAGACCCAGTACTTC.

This rearrangement joins TRBV7-3 to TRBJ2-5; TRBD1 agrees at 7 bases. Germline loops: CDR1 SGHTA, CDR2 FQGTGA. The CDR3 has 13 residues. Losses at the gene ends were 6 bases for V and 2 bases for J; bases not matched to a gene: 3. Here the CDR3 reads CASRPGGQETQYF. CDR3 in DNA: TGTGCCAGCAGACCAGGGGGTCAAGAGACCCAGTACTTC.

This clonotype was seen only a few times. The chain is built from TRBV10-3 and TRBJ2-7; 9 nucleotides line up with TRBD1. The germline V gene has CDR1 ENHRY and CDR2 SYGVKD. There are 16 residues in the CDR3. V gave up 5 bases and J gave up 2 bases; unmatched junction bases: 10. CDR3 DNA sequence: TGTGCCATCAGTTCCCCGCCCGGGACAGGGACCTACGAGCAGTACTTC. Translating it yields CAISSPPGTGTYEQYF.

CDR3 residues: CSARPAETYEQYF. The CDR3 region has the DNA TGCAGTGCTAGACCAGCGGAAACCTACGAGCAGTACTTC. V usage is TRBV20-1 and J usage is TRBJ2-7; a weak D match, TRBD2 (5 bases). This CDR3 contains 13 residues. Germline values: CDR1 DFQATT, CDR2 SNEGSKA (reference sequence). Trimming took off 2 bases at V and 2 bases at J, with 10 bases between the two ends.

V and J are TRBV10-3 and TRBJ2-5; TRBD2 might be the D (5 bases). Trimming shortened V by 5 bases and J by 2 bases, and 9 bases separated the two germline ends. Germline V gene sequence: CDR1 ENHRY, CDR2 SYGVKD. The CDR3 consists of 13 residues. The CDR3 sequence: CAISLLGQETQYF. CDR3 DNA sequence: TGTGCCATCAGTCTACTAGGACAAGAGACCCAGTACTTC.

This clonotype occurred many times. This chain's CDR3 is CASSLGTTYEQYF. CDR3 sequence (DNA): TGCGCCAGCAGCTTGGGGACAACCTACGAGCAGTACTTC. The J gene is TRBJ2-7, the V gene TRBV5-1; a possible D gene is TRBD1 (5 bases). Germline V gene lookup returns CDR1 SGHRS and CDR2 YFSETQ. V was cut by 0 bases and J by 2 bases, with 6 bases left in between. There are 13 residues in the CDR3.

A few counts support this clonotype. The V and J genes are TRBV27 and TRBJ2-1; D is tentatively TRBD1 or TRBD2 (6 bases each). CDR1 is MNHEY and CDR2 is SMNVEV in the germline V gene (reference sequence). Trimming removed 6 bases at V and 7 bases at J, with 22 bases between. CDR3 length: 16 amino acids. CDR3 sequence: CASSQGGLEGGNEQFF. CDR3 DNA: TGTGCCAGCAGCCAAGGGGGGTTAGAAGGTGGGAATGAGCAGTTCTTC.

This clonotype came up many times. The chain carries TRBV20-1 and TRBJ1-2; 8 nucleotides align to TRBD1. The CDR3 is 12 residues long. Unmatched junction bases numbered 5, after V lost 3 bases and J lost 8 bases. Germline-derived CDR1 and CDR2 are DFQATT and SNEGSKA (reference sequence). CDR3 coding DNA: TGCAGTGCTAGGACAGGGGACGGAGGCTACACCTTC. Amino acids: CSARTGDGGYTF.

This clonotype occurred a few times. V usage is TRBV21-1 and J usage is TRBJ2-5; TRBD1 is the table's D call, not checked against the DNA. TRBV21-1 constitutes a pseudogene. The CDR3 is 17 residues long. For the CDR3, the DNA is TGTGCCAGCACCAAATGGGATAATAGGGGGCTTGGGGAGACCCAGTACTTC. As protein: CASTKWDNRGLGETQYF.

V and J are TRBV29-1 and TRBJ2-5, with a tentative D call TRBD2 (5 bases). This CDR3 spans 15 amino acids. The germline V gene has CDR1 SQVTM and CDR2 ANQGSEA. Trimming cost V 1 base and J 5 bases, with 17 bases left between them. This chain's CDR3 is CSVEGEGARGETQYF. As DNA, the CDR3 is TGCAGCGTTGAAGGAGAAGGCGCACGCGGGGAGACCCAGTACTTC.

The chain links TRBV2 to TRBJ2-1, with D perhaps being TRBD1 or TRBD2 (5 bases each). The CDR3 is 11 residues long. Germline assignment: CDR1 SNHLY and CDR2 FYNNEI. V lost 6 bases and J 15 bases, leaving 15 bases between the germline ends. The CDR3 DNA reads TGTGCCAGCAGGGGTGGGGGTGTAACGTTCTTC. It yields the protein CASRGGGVTFF.

V and J are TRBV20-1 and TRBJ1-4; TRBD1 might be the D (5 bases). Trimming cost V 3 bases and J 4 bases, with 9 bases left between them. The CDR3 is 13 residues long. Germline V gene sequence: CDR1 DFQATT, CDR2 SNEGSKA (reference sequence). The chain's CDR3 is CSASRDYNEKLFF. For the CDR3, the DNA is TGCAGTGCTAGCAGGGACTATAATGAAAAACTGTTTTTT.